The 8 T cell receptor beta chains listed next were all sequenced from one sample in a study of blood T cell repertoires in COVID-19 (dated by TCRdb to 2018 to 2020). Receptor libraries were prepared by the immunoSEQ multiplex PCR assay. TCRdb's version of the immuneACCESS table is confined to in-frame rearrangements and falls short of the full clone set. An unresolved V gene accounts for under half of the shortfall where checked; the remainder is of unknown origin. The table for this sample lists around 330,000 clones; 85% of them were counted only once. Over 1.5% of the sample is taken by the ten largest. The source material was PBMCs or T cells enriched from blood (not recorded which). These receptors were taken from a woman under 40 who had been exposed to COVID-19.

The chain recombines TRBV6-5 with TRBJ1-5; D may be TRBD1 (6 bases). This CDR3 is built from 15 residues. Per germline, CDR1 MNHEY and CDR2 SVGAGI. Trimming cost V 0 bases and J 4 bases, with 10 bases left between them. The CDR3 protein is CASSYSRGGNQPQHF. CDR3 nucleotides: TGTGCCAGCAGTTACTCCAGGGGAGGGAATCAGCCCCAGCATTTT.

This chain joins TRBV27 and TRBJ2-7, with D tentatively TRBD2 (11 bases). This CDR3 spans 17 amino acids. Deletions cut 8 bases from V and 1 base from J, with 24 bases between. Germline CDR1 reads MNHEY; CDR2 reads SMNVEV (reference sequence). The CDR3, as DNA: TGTGCCAGCCTCCGGACAGGGGGGACTAGCGGATCCTACGAGCAGTACTTC. Residues: CASLRTGGTSGSYEQYF.

This clone was seen a single time. J is TRBJ1-2 and V is TRBV11-1; 11 positions match TRBD1. CDR3 size: 15 residues. V gave up 3 bases and J gave up 2 bases; unmatched junction bases: 2. The germline V gene encodes CDR1 SGHAT and CDR2 FQDESV (reference sequence). The CDR3 loop is CASSFGQGANYGYTF. In DNA form, the CDR3 reads TGTGCCAGCAGCTTCGGACAGGGGGCCAACTATGGCTACACCTTC.

As regards this clone: Other DNA sequences within the sample encode an identical CDR3. This chain connects TRBV6-1 to TRBJ1-5, with D perhaps TRBD1 (5 bases). The V gene's germline CDR1 is MNHNS and CDR2 SASEGT. Trimming stripped 1 base from V and 1 base from J, with 8 bases between. The CDR3 extends over 15 amino acids. The CDR3 loop is CASSEVGVSNQPQHF. In DNA form, the CDR3 reads TGTGCCAGCAGTGAAGTAGGGGTGAGCAATCAGCCCCAGCATTTT.

The rearrangement links TRBV7-8 to TRBJ2-7; the match to TRBD1 covers 8 bases. From germline, CDR1 is SGHVS and CDR2 FQNEAQ. The CDR3 consists of 13 residues. J gave up 3 bases and V 6 bases, and 4 bases lay outside the gene matches. Here the CDR3 reads CASRYDRGYEQYF. DNA of the CDR3: TGTGCCAGCAGATACGACAGGGGCTACGAGCAGTACTTC. Drawing the rest from reference TRBV7-8 and TRBJ2-7, the complete variable domain is GAGVSQSPRYKVAKRGQDVALRCDPISGHVSLFWYQQALGQGPEFLTYFQNEAQLDKSGLPSDRFFAERPEGSVSTLKIQRTQQEDSAVYLCASRYDRGYEQYFGPGTRLTVT.

The V and J genes are TRBV2 and TRBJ1-5, with 10 bases lining up with TRBD1. The germline V gene has CDR1 SNHLY and CDR2 FYNNEI. The CDR3 contains 16 residues. V was clipped by 4 bases and J by 7 bases; unmatched bases: 10. This CDR3 reads CASSAFLTGGGQPQHF. The CDR3 bases are TGTGCCAGCAGTGCATTTCTGACAGGGGGCGGACAGCCCCAGCATTTT. Full variable domain (remainder filled in from reference TRBV2 and TRBJ1-5): EPEVTQTPSHQVTQMGQEVILRCVPISNHLYFYWYRQILGQKVEFLVSFYNNEISEKSEIFDDQFSVERPDGSNFTLKIRSTKLEDSAMYFCASSAFLTGGGQPQHFGDGTRLSIL.

The V call is TRBV28, the J call TRBJ1-2; no clear D. Between the trimmed V and J ends, which lost 2 bases and 2 bases, there was a span of 12 bases. CDR3 length equals 15 residues. From germline, CDR1 is MDHEN and CDR2 SYDVKM. DNA of the CDR3: TGTGCCAGCAGTTTAGGCGGGCGGCCAAACTATGGCTACACCTTC. As protein: CASSLGGRPNYGYTF.

This chain uses TRBV5-1 with TRBJ1-6; D unclear. Looked up from germline, CDR1 is SGHRS and CDR2 is YFSETQ. The V end lost 0 bases, the J end lost 7 bases, and 11 bases lay between the germline ends. CDR3 length equals 15 residues. CDR3 nucleotides: TGCGCCAGCAGCTTGGGGGCGTCCGCCAATTCACCCCTCCACTTT. This encodes CASSLGASANSPLHF.